The 20 T cell receptor beta chains reported below all come from one sample, sequenced in a study of blood T cell repertoires in COVID-19. Profiled with immunoSEQ multiplex PCR; TCRdb holds only in-frame clones, not every one. Among 130,000 to 150,000 clones listed, 65% to 90% were seen once. The sequencing input was peripheral blood. The receptors were sampled from a man aged 55 to 69 with active or convalescent COVID-19.

The V gene is TRBV27, the J gene TRBJ2-2; D not resolved. The CDR3 is 15 residues long. V shed 0 bases and J shed 0 bases, with 5 bases lying between them. Germline CDR1 and CDR2: MNHEY and SMNVEV (reference sequence). The CDR3 region is CASSLSQANTGELFF. As DNA, the CDR3 is TGTGCCAGCAGTTTATCGCAGGCGAACACCGGGGAGCTGTTTTTT.

The CDR3 DNA reads as TGTGCCAGCAGTGAAATTGTAGGGTCAGCCGGGACTAGCACTTGGAATGAGCAGTTCTTC. Its translation is CASSEIVGSAGTSTWNEQFF. The chain couples TRBV2 to TRBJ2-1; 9 positions match TRBD2. This CDR3 has 20 residues. Germline CDR1 SNHLY, CDR2 FYNNEI. The ends lost 2 bases at V and 7 bases at J; junction bases unmatched: 21. The full variable domain, with the rest looked up from reference TRBV2 and TRBJ2-1, is EPEVTQTPSHQVTQMGQEVILRCVPISNHLYFYWYRQILGQKVEFLVSFYNNEISEKSEIFDDQFSVERPDGSNFTLKIRSTKLEDSAMYFCASSEIVGSAGTSTWNEQFFGPGTRLTVL.

V gene TRBV29-1 combines with J gene TRBJ1-2; 9 positions match TRBD1. The CDR3 is 11 residues long. V shed 7 bases and J 4 bases; nucleotides not matched to a gene: 1. The germline CDR1 and CDR2 sequences are SQVTM and ANQGSEA. In DNA, the CDR3 is TGCAGCGAGGGACAGGGCTATGGCTACACCTTC. Translated, it gives CSEGQGYGYTF.

The chain recombines TRBV4-1 with TRBJ2-7, with D unresolved. Germline V gene sequence: CDR1 MGHRA, CDR2 YSYEKL. Trimming removed 0 bases from V and 2 bases from J, with 11 bases in between. This CDR3 is 15 amino acids long. CDR3 coding DNA: TGCGCCAGCAGCCAAGAACAGAGAGAGACCTACGAGCAGTACTTC. It codes for CASSQEQRETYEQYF.

The V call is TRBV12-3 or TRBV12-4, the J call TRBJ2-1, with 8 bases aligning to TRBD2. The V segment lost 5 bases and the J segment 9 bases; nucleotides outside the gene matches: 6. This CDR3 is built from 13 residues. CDR3 region: CASSPGTSSEQFF. The DNA of the CDR3 is TGTGCCAGCAGTCCCGGGACTAGTAGTGAGCAGTTCTTC.

V is TRBV4-1 and J is TRBJ2-1; TRBD2 is a possible D gene (6 bases). CDR1 MGHRA and CDR2 YSYEKL come from the germline V gene. Trimming took off 1 base at V and 7 bases at J, with 20 bases between the two ends. The CDR3 sequence is 17 residues long. This chain's CDR3 is CASSQGDFGGFGNEQFF. For the CDR3, the DNA is TGCGCCAGCAGCCAAGGGGACTTCGGGGGTTTCGGTAATGAGCAGTTCTTC.

This clone was counted only a few times. This chain uses TRBV15 with TRBJ1-2; D unresolved. CDR3 size: 14 residues. The V and J ends lost 4 bases and 7 bases respectively, with 16 bases between them. The V gene's germline CDR1 is LNHNV and CDR2 YYDKDF (reference sequence). The CDR3 region has the DNA TGTGCCACCAGCACCGGGAGCCGAGTAACTGGCTACACCTTC. Translation: CATSTGSRVTGYTF.

The chain links TRBV27 to TRBJ2-7, with 10 bases identical to TRBD1. V lost 3 bases to trimming and J lost 3 bases; unmatched junction nucleotides: 5. Germline loops: CDR1 MNHEY, CDR2 SMNVEV (reference sequence). The CDR3 loop spans 15 amino acids. Here the CDR3 DNA reads TGTGCCAGCAGTTTGTCCGGGACAGGGGACTACGAGCAGTACGTC. Its protein is CASSLSGTGDYEQYV.

The chain is built from TRBV5-3 and TRBJ1-5; D is possibly TRBD1 (5 bases). TRBV5-3 is an ORF, with its function uncertain. Between the trimmed V and J ends, which lost 1 base and 7 bases, there was a span of 12 bases. CDR3 length equals 14 residues. The CDR3 DNA sequence: TGTGCCAGAAGCTTGAATCCGGGACTCCAGCCCCAGCATTTT. Its translation is CARSLNPGLQPQHF.

The chain links TRBV7-9 to TRBJ2-1; 8 bases align to TRBD2. J was trimmed by 4 bases and V by 8 bases; bases with no gene match: 10. Germline V gene data show CDR1 as SEHNR and CDR2 as FQNEAQ (reference sequence). The CDR3 totals 15 residues. The CDR3 spells CASELSGGPYNEQFF. As DNA, the CDR3 is TGTGCCAGCGAATTGTCGGGGGGGCCTTACAATGAGCAGTTCTTC.

V usage is TRBV30 and J usage is TRBJ2-1; perhaps TRBD2 as D (5 bases). This CDR3 spans 14 amino acids. Germline CDR1 reads GTSNPN; CDR2 reads SVGIG (reference sequence). V was clipped by 0 bases and J by 7 bases, with 13 bases between them. CDR3 amino acids: CAWSVLRGSNEQFF. The DNA for the CDR3 is TGTGCCTGGAGTGTACTACGGGGAAGTAATGAGCAGTTCTTC. The variable domain in full, completed from reference TRBV30 and TRBJ2-1, reads SQTIHQWPATLVQPVGSPLSLECTVEGTSNPNLYWYRQAAGRGLQLLFYSVGIGQISSEVPQNLSASRPQDRQFILSSKKLLLSDSGFYLCAWSVLRGSNEQFFGPGTRLTVL.

The chain employs TRBV4-3 and TRBJ2-1; 12 bases align to TRBD2. The CDR3 spans 15 residues. CDR1 is LGHNA, CDR2 YSLEER, per germline. V dropped 0 bases and J dropped 7; count of bases not matched to a gene: 1. The CDR3 region has the DNA TGCGCCAGCAGCCAAGATCTAGCGGGAGGGAATGAGCAGTTCTTC. Encoded protein: CASSQDLAGGNEQFF.

The rearrangement links TRBV9 to TRBJ2-4; possibly TRBD2 for D (5 bases). Germline CDR1 is SGDLS and CDR2 is YYNGEE. The CDR3 spans 14 residues. Trimming pared 3 bases from V and 5 bases from J, leaving 12 bases between. The DNA for the CDR3 is TGTGCCAGCAGCGCGTCGGGAAGCCAAAACATTCAGTACTTC. As protein: CASSASGSQNIQYF.

The V gene is TRBV5-8, the J gene TRBJ2-3; TRBD2 matches 10 bases. CDR3 size: 17 residues. V gave up 4 bases and J gave up 6 bases; unmatched junction bases: 14. Germline CDR1 reads SGHTS; CDR2 reads YDEGEE. CDR3 in amino acids: CASSRGRTSGGEDTQYF. CDR3 bases: TGTGCCAGCAGCCGCGGCAGGACTAGCGGAGGGGAGGATACGCAGTATTTT.

The chain joins TRBV18 to TRBJ1-3; 9 bases map to TRBD1. J lost 0 bases, V lost 3 bases, and 3 bases had no gene match. The CDR3 runs 16 residues. Germline values: CDR1 KGHSH, CDR2 LQKENI. CDR3 protein: CASSPGQGTSGNTIYF. The CDR3 bases are TGTGCCAGCTCACCTGGACAGGGGACCTCTGGAAACACCATATATTTT.

The chain is built from TRBV19 and TRBJ2-1; tentatively, D is TRBD2 (5 bases). The CDR3 sequence is 16 residues long. The V end was cut by 5 bases, the J end by 0 bases, with 14 bases between. Germline V lookup: CDR1 LNHDA, CDR2 SQIVND (reference sequence). DNA for the CDR3: TGTGCCAGTAGTGGCTGGGAAGGGAGCTCCTACAATGAGCAGTTCTTC. This gives the protein CASSGWEGSSYNEQFF.

The V call is TRBV7-8, the J call TRBJ1-5, with no clear D. Germline CDR1 reads SGHVS; CDR2 reads FQNEAQ. Trimming took 2 bases from V and 6 from J, leaving 8 bases between them. The CDR3 runs to 13 residues. The CDR3 DNA reads as TGTGCCAGCAGCTTAAGCGGTTTTCAGCCCCAGCATTTT. Amino acids: CASSLSGFQPQHF.

The rearrangement uses TRBV7-8 and TRBJ2-5; no firm D call. Trimming shortened V by 0 bases and J by 4 bases, and 3 bases separated the two germline ends. The germline gives CDR1 SGHVS, CDR2 FQNEAQ. The CDR3 consists of 12 residues. The CDR3 DNA reads TGTGCCAGCAGCTTAGCCCGAGAGACCCAGTACTTC. It encodes CASSLARETQYF.

The chain links TRBV7-2 to TRBJ2-7, with 8 bases that match TRBD2. Unmatched junction bases numbered 12, after V lost 1 base and J lost 1 base. The CDR3 contains 18 residues. Germline assignment: CDR1 SGHTA and CDR2 FQGNSA. For the CDR3, the DNA is TGTGCCAGCAGCTTAGAAAAAACCCGGGGGGGCTCATCCTACGAGCAGTACTTC. Encoded protein: CASSLEKTRGGSSYEQYF.

The chain joins TRBV7-9 to TRBJ2-3, with 7 bases aligning to TRBD2. V shed 3 bases, J shed 1 base, and the junction held 7 bases outside the gene matches. The CDR3 consists of 16 residues. Germline V gene lookup returns CDR1 SEHNR and CDR2 FQNEAQ (reference sequence). DNA for the CDR3: TGTGCCAGCAGCTTCGGCGCGGGAGTAGGCACAGATACGCAGTATTTT. Residues: CASSFGAGVGTDTQYF.